This T cell receptor beta chain was obtained from a study of T cell repertoires in cytomegalovirus infection. Study-wide context: Signatures in public TCR beta sequences pointed to both CMV infection and matching HLA type.

As regards this clonotype: The antigen remains unidentified.

Findings of the study overall: People with CMV and the relevant HLA were identified by cumulative public TCR beta family frequency. Predominance within the ex vivo response was attributable to HLA-C-restricted CMV-specific TCR beta clonotypes.

TCRdb re-called the reads with MiXCR, one entry per CDR3 protein. Among roughly 280,000 distinct CDR3 sequences listed, less than 25% were seen once. This CDR3 has 15 amino acids. CDR1 is SQVTM and CDR2 is ANQGSEA in the germline V gene. V shed 4 bases, J shed 4 bases, and the junction held 5 bases outside the gene matches. The input for sequencing was cultured PBMCs, taken from culture after CMV antigen stimulation. The V gene is TRBV29-1, the J gene TRBJ2-2, with 11 bases fitting TRBD2. This clonotype originated in a human donor in good health (CMV status not recorded). Some clones in this sample may be carry-over from other donors' samples. The CDR3 sequence is CSVVRLAGGTGELFF. In DNA form, the CDR3 reads TGCAGCGTTGTTAGGCTAGCGGGAGGCACCGGGGAGCTGTTTTTT.